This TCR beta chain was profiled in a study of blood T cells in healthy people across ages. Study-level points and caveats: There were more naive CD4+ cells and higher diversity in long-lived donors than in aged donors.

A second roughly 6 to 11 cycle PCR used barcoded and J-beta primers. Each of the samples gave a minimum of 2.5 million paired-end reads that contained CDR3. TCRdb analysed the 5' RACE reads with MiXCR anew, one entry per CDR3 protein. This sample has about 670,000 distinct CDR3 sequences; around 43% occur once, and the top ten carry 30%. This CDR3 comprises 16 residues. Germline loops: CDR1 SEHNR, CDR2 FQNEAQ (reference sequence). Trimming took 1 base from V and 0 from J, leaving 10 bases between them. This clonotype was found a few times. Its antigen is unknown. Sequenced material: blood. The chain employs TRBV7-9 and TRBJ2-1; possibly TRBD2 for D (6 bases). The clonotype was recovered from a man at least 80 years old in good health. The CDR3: CASSLERGSSYNEQFF. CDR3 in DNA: TGTGCCAGCAGCTTAGAACGGGGGAGCTCCTACAATGAGCAGTTCTTC.